The entry that follows covers one TCR beta chain sequence. The data originate from a study of T cells expressing NK-cell markers. At the level of the study: Just one sequenced donor of eight was HCMV-seronegative, while seven were seropositive.

This CDR3 is built from 12 residues. UMI-tagged 5'RACE template switching yielded the TCR beta cDNA. TCRdb reprocessed the 5' RACE reads, with one entry per CDR3 protein and no DNA. In all, the sample yields about 260,000 distinct CDR3 sequences. The sample comprised blood T cells: a sorted CD56 or NKG2C T cell subset, CD4+ or CD8+ T cells, or bulk PBMC T cells (not recorded which). The V call is TRBV12-3 or TRBV12-4, the J call TRBJ2-3. The receptor comes from a woman aged 18-70 years in good health. The CDR3 here is CASSSLQFTQYF.